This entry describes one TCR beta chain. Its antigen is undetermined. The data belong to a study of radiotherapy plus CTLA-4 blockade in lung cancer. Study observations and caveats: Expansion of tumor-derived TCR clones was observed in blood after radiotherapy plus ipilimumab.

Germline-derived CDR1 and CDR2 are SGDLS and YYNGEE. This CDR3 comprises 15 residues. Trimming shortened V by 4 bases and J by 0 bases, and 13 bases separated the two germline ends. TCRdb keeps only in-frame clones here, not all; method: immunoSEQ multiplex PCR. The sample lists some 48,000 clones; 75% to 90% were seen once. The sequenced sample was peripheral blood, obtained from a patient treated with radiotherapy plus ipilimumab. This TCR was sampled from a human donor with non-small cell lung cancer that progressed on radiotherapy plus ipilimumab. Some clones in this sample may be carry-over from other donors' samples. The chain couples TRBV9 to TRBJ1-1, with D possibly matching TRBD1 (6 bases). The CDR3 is CASSFRQEMNTEAFF. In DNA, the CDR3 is TGTGCCAGCAGCTTCAGACAGGAAATGAACACTGAAGCTTTCTTT.